One and the same sample provided the 12 T cell receptor beta chains below, sequenced in a study of cytomegalovirus exposure and HLA in healthy donors. Use of 60 Vbeta and 13 Jbeta primers characterized the PCR. The assay was immunoSEQ multiplex PCR, and TCRdb's table has in-frame clones only and misses some. The sample includes around 80,000 clones, about 75% seen only once; the top ten take 6%. The sequencing input was PBMCs. The receptor set was obtained from a female donor in good health and CMV-seronegative.

The gene calls are TRBV27 and TRBJ1-5; D gene uncertain. The CDR3 runs 15 residues. Trimming cost V 0 bases and J 2 bases, with 8 bases left between them. The germline CDR1 and CDR2 sequences are MNHEY and SMNVEV (reference sequence). The CDR3 is CASSLSNPGNQPQHF. The CDR3, as DNA: TGTGCCAGCAGTTTATCGAACCCAGGCAATCAGCCCCAGCATTTT.

J is TRBJ1-2 and V is TRBV12-5; maybe TRBD1 (5 bases). The CDR3 consists of 14 residues. Trimming removed 2 bases at V and 8 bases at J, with 15 bases between. The germline gives CDR1 LGHNT, CDR2 FRNRAP. CDR3 loop: CASGLTPGIEGYTF. CDR3 sequence (DNA): TGTGCTAGTGGTTTGACCCCAGGGATTGAAGGCTACACCTTC.

The chain links TRBV11-2 to TRBJ1-1; perhaps TRBD1 as D (6 bases). Germline lookup yields CDR1 SGHAT and CDR2 FQNNGV. The germline V and J ends were trimmed by 5 bases and 0 bases, with 13 bases remaining between them. The CDR3 covers 15 residues. CDR3 nucleotides: TGTGCCAGCAGCATCACAGGGATTTTGAACACTGAAGCTTTCTTT. Amino acids: CASSITGILNTEAFF.

The V call is TRBV6-1, the J call TRBJ2-7; D not certain. Trimming took off 0 bases at V and 7 bases at J, with 16 bases between the two ends. CDR1 and CDR2 (germline): MNHNS, SASEGT. This CDR3 region has 15 residues. The CDR3 DNA reads as TGTGCCAGCAGTGAAGCGCTGGCGGCCTCTCGGGAGCAGTACTTC. Translated: CASSEALAASREQYF.

The rearrangement uses TRBV7-3 and TRBJ2-5; 10 nucleotides match TRBD2. The trim removed 5 bases at V and 5 bases at J, leaving 8 bases unmatched. Germline V gene sequence: CDR1 SGHTA, CDR2 FQGTGA. This CDR3 is built from 15 residues. As DNA, the CDR3 is TGTGCCAGCAGCCCGAGCGGGGGGGTTTGGGAGACCCAGTACTTC. Protein: CASSPSGGVWETQYF.

This clone was counted between two and nine times. The chain couples TRBV5-6 to TRBJ1-1; 7 bases agree with TRBD1. Germline-derived CDR1 and CDR2 are SGHDT and YYEEEE. The CDR3 is 13 residues long. The trim removed 5 bases at V and 7 bases at J, leaving 8 bases unmatched. The CDR3 sequence is CASSRQGLGEAFF. CDR3 coding DNA: TGTGCCAGCAGTCGACAGGGATTAGGTGAAGCTTTCTTT.

CDR3 sequence reads: CASSLYGFLMNEQFF. CDR3 DNA sequence: TGCGCCAGCAGCTTGTACGGTTTCCTAATGAATGAGCAGTTCTTC. V and J are TRBV5-1 and TRBJ2-1; D ambiguous. Trimming pared 1 base from V and 7 bases from J, leaving 15 bases between. Germline CDR1 and CDR2: SGHRS and YFSETQ. There are 15 residues in the CDR3.

The V and J genes are TRBV6-5 and TRBJ1-5; D not certain. This CDR3 spans 13 amino acids. V lost 0 bases and J 5 bases, leaving 5 bases between the germline ends. CDR1 and CDR2 from the germline V gene are MNHEY and SVGAGI. The CDR3 spells CASSYSADQPQHF. The CDR3 nucleotides are TGTGCCAGCAGTTACTCGGCAGATCAGCCCCAGCATTTT.

The chain employs TRBV27 and TRBJ2-3, with D perhaps matching TRBD1 (6 bases). This CDR3 contains 14 residues. The V gene's germline CDR1 is MNHEY and CDR2 SMNVEV (reference sequence). V was shortened by 9 bases and J by 4 bases, with 17 bases between the two germline ends. The CDR3 region has the DNA TGTGCCAGTGAACAGGGTGGGGCACCAGATACGCAGTATTTT. Protein sequence: CASEQGGAPDTQYF.

The count of this clone is one. The chain recombines TRBV7-2 with TRBJ2-3; 9 bases line up with TRBD2. After removal of 1 base from V and 2 bases from J, the junction contained 1 base not matched to a gene. Germline assignment: CDR1 SGHTA and CDR2 FQGNSA. CDR3 length: 15 residues. The CDR3 spells CASSLERGVTDTQYF. For the CDR3, the DNA is TGTGCCAGCAGCTTAGAGCGGGGGGTCACAGATACGCAGTATTTT.

This chain links TRBV7-9 with TRBJ2-5; D might be TRBD2 (5 bases). Germline CDR1 SEHNR, CDR2 FQNEAQ (reference sequence). The CDR3 spans 13 residues. V dropped 1 base and J dropped 5 bases, with 8 bases sitting between them. The CDR3 coding sequence is TGTGCCAGCAGCTTAGTAAGGAGGGAGACCCAGTACTTC. This gives the protein CASSLVRRETQYF.

The V gene is TRBV15, the J gene TRBJ1-4, with 9 bases lining up with TRBD1. The CDR3 sequence is 17 residues long. V was clipped by 5 bases and J by 0 bases; unmatched bases: 7. Germline lookup yields CDR1 LNHNV and CDR2 YYDKDF (reference sequence). The CDR3 here is CATSGGGQGTTNEKLFF. CDR3 sequence (DNA): TGTGCCACCAGCGGGGGGGGACAGGGCACAACTAATGAAAAACTGTTTTTT.